The clone carrying this T cell receptor beta chain was seen only once. The data originate from a study of shared clonotypes between healthy human individuals. The repertoire was sequenced with immunoSEQ multiplex PCR; TCRdb's copy has only in-frame clones and lacks some. Among about 2.2 million clones listed, about 92% were seen once. Naive CD8 populations comprised CD45RO-negative cells positively selected for CCR7, excluding terminally differentiated effector memory CD45RA+ cells. Healthy and HIV-negative, the adult donors had no recent acute infections or vaccinations. The sample comprised naive CD8+ T cells from PBMCs. This sequence was found in a man aged 18 to 35 in good health. Some clones in this sample may be carry-over from other donors' samples.

The CDR3 bases are TGTGCCAGCAGCGGGACAGGGGAATACGAGCAGTACTTC. It specifies CASSGTGEYEQYF. The V and J genes are TRBV11-2 and TRBJ2-7; 10 bases align to TRBD1. CDR1 and CDR2 (germline): SGHAT, FQNNGV. The CDR3 is 13 residues long. With 5 bases clipped from V and 4 bases from J, the junction kept 2 bases outside the gene matches.